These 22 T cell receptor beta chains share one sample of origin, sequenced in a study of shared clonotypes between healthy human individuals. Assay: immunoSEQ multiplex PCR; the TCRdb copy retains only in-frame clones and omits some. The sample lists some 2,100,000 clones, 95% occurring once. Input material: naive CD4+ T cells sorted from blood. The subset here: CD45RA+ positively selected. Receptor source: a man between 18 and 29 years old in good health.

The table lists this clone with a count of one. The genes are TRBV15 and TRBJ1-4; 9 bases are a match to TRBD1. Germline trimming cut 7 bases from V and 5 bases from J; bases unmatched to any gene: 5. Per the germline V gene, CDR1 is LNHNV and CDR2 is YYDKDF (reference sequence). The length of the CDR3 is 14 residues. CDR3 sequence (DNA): TGTGCCACCACTCCTGGACAGGGGAATGAAAAACTGTTTTTT. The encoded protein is CATTPGQGNEKLFF. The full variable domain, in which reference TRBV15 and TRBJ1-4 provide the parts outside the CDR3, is DAMVIQNPRYQVTQFGKPVTLSCSQTLNHNVMYWYQQKSSQAPKLLFHYYDKDFNNEADTPDNFQSRRPNTSFCFLDIRSPGLGDTAMYLCATTPGQGNEKLFFGSGTQLSVL.

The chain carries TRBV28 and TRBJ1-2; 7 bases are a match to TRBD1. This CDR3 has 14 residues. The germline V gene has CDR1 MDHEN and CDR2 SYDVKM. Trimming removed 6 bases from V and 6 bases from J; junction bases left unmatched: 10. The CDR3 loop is CASSPTGVPNGYTF. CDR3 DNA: TGTGCCAGCAGCCCTACAGGGGTCCCTAATGGCTACACCTTC.

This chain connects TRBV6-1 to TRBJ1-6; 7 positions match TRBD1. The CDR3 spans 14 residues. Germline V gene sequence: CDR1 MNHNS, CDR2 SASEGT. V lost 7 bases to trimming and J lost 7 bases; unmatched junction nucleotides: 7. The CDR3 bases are TGTGCCAGCAACACGGACAGGATGAATTCACCCCTCCACTTT. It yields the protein CASNTDRMNSPLHF.

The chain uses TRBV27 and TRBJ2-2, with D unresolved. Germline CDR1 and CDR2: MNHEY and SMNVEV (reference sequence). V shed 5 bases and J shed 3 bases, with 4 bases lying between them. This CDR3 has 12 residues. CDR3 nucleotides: TGTGCCAGCAGTCGATACACCGGGGAGCTGTTTTTT. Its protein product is CASSRYTGELFF.

This CDR3 is CASSYELASYGYTF. DNA of the CDR3: TGCGCCAGCAGCTACGAACTGGCTTCCTATGGCTACACCTTC. V is TRBV5-1 and J is TRBJ1-2; D not certain. V was clipped by 3 bases and J by 4 bases, with 13 bases between them. CDR3 size: 14 residues. CDR1 is SGHRS and CDR2 is YFSETQ in the germline V gene.

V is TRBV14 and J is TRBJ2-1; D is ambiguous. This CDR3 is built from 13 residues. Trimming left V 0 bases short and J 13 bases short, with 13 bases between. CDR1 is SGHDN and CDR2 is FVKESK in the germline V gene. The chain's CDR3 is CASSQDLWAGQFF. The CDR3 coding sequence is TGTGCCAGCAGCCAAGATTTGTGGGCAGGACAGTTCTTC.

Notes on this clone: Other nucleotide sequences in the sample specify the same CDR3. The CDR3 nucleotides are TGCGCCAGCAGCCCGGCCTACGAGCAGTACTTC. Translated, it gives CASSPAYEQYF. The genes are TRBV5-1 and TRBJ2-7; D remains unclear. Between the trimmed V and J ends, which lost 4 bases and 2 bases, there was a span of 4 bases. Germline V gene sequence: CDR1 SGHRS, CDR2 YFSETQ. The CDR3 is 11 amino acids.

CDR3 nucleotide sequence: TGCGCCAGCAGACGAGGAGACGAGCAGTACTTC. Protein product: CASRRGDEQYF. This chain links TRBV5-1 with TRBJ2-7; D unclear. Deletions cut 5 bases from V and 5 bases from J, with 8 bases between. Germline CDR1 and CDR2: SGHRS and YFSETQ. This CDR3 has 11 residues.

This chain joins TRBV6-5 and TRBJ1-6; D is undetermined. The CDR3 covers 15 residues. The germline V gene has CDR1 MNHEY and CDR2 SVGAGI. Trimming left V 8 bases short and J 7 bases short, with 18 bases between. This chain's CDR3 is CASGPIQLANSPLHF. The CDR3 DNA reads TGTGCCAGCGGCCCAATACAGCTGGCAAATTCACCCCTCCACTTT.

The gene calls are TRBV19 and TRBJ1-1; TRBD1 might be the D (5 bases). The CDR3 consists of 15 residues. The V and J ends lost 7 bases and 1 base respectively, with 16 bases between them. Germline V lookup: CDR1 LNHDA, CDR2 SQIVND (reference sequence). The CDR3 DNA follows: TGTGCCAGTACCCACCCGGGGGGGTCGAACACTGAAGCTTTCTTT. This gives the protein CASTHPGGSNTEAFF.

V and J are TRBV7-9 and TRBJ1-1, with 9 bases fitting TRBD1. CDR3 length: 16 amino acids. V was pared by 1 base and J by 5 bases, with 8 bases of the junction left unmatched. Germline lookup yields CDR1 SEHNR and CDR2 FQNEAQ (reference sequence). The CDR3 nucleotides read TGTGCCAGCAGCTTAGGGGGACAGGGTGGGTGGACTGAAGCTTTCTTT. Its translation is CASSLGGQGGWTEAFF.

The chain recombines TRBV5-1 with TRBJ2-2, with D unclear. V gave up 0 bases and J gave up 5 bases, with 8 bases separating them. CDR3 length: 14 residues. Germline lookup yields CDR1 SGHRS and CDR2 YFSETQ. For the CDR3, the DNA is TGCGCCAGCAGCTTGGACGGCCGGACCGGGGAGCTGTTTTTT. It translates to CASSLDGRTGELFF.

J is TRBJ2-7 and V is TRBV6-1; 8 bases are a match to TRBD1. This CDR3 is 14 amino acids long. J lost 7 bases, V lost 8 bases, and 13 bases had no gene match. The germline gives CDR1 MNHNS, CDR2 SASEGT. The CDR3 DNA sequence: TGTGCCAGCGGAATAGGACAGGGCGGTAAAGAGCAGTACTTC. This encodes CASGIGQGGKEQYF.

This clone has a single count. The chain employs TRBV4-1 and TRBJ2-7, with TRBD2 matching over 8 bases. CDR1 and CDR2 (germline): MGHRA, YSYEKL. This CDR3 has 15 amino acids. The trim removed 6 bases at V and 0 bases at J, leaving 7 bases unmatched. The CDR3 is CASRPGTSISYEQYF. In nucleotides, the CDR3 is TGCGCCAGCAGACCCGGGACTAGTATCTCCTACGAGCAGTACTTC.

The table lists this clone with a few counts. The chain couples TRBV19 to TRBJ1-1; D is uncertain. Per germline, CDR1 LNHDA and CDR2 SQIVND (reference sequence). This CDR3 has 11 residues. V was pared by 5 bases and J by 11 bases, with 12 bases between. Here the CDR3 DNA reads TGTGCCAGTAGTGTCATAGATAAGGCTTTCTTT. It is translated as CASSVIDKAFF.

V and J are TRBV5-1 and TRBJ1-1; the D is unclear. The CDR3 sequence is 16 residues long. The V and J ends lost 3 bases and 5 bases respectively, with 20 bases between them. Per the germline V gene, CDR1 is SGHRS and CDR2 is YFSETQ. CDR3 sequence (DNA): TGCGCCAGCAGCTCAGTAACCGGGTCCCCAGGAACTGAAGCTTTCTTT. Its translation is CASSSVTGSPGTEAFF.

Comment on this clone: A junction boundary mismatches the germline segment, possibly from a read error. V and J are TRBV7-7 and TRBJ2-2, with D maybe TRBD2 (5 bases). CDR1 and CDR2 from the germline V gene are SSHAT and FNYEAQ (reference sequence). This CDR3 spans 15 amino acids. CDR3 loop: CASSLRNGLIGELFF. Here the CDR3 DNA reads TGTGCTAGCAGCTTAAGGAACGGACTCATCGGGGAGCTGTTTTTT.

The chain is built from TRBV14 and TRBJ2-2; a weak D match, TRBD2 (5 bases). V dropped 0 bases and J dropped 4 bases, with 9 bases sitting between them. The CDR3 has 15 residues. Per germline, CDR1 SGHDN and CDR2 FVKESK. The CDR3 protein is CASSQDYAGTGELFF. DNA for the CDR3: TGTGCCAGCAGCCAAGATTACGCGGGCACCGGGGAGCTGTTTTTT.

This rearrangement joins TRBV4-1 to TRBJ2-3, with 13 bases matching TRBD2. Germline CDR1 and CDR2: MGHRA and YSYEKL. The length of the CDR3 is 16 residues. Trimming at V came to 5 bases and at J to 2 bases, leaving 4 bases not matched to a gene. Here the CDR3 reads CASSILAGGITDTQYF. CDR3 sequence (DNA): TGCGCCAGCAGCATACTAGCGGGGGGGATCACAGATACGCAGTATTTT.

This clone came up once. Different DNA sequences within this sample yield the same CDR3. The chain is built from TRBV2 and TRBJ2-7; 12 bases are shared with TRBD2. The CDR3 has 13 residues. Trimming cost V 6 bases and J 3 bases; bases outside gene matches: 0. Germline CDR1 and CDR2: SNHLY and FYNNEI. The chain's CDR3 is CASRTSGSYEQYF. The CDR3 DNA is TGTGCCAGCAGGACTAGCGGGAGCTACGAGCAGTACTTC.

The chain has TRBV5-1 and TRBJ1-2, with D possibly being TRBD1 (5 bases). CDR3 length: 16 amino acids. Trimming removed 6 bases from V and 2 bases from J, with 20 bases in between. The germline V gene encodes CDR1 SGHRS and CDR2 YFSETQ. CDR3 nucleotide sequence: TGCGCCAGCAAAGAAATCCCAGGGTCAGGGAACTATGGCTACACCTTC. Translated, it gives CASKEIPGSGNYGYTF.

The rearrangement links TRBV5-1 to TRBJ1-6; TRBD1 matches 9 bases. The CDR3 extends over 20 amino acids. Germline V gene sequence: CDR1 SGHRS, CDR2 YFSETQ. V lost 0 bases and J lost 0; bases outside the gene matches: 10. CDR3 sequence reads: CASSLGVRGQGSSYNSPLHF. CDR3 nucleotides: TGCGCCAGCAGCTTGGGTGTCCGCGGACAGGGGAGCTCCTATAATTCACCCCTCCACTTT. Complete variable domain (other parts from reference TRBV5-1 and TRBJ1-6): KAGVTQTPRYLIKTRGQQVTLSCSPISGHRSVSWYQQTPGQGLQFLFEYFSETQRNKGNFPGRFSGRQFSNSRSEMNVSTLELGDSALYLCASSLGVRGQGSSYNSPLHFGNGTRLTVT.